The 30 T cell receptor beta chains presented below share a single source sample, sequenced in a study of sequential checkpoint blockade in melanoma. The method was immunoSEQ multiplex PCR; TCRdb's version includes in-frame clones alone and lacks a portion of them. The table records around 20,000 clones, 75% to 85% of them present only once. Treatment noted: randomized to nivolumab then ipilimumab (arm A) or the reverse (arm B). Sample: CD8+ T cells sorted from blood (inferred from file names), taken from a patient given nivolumab and ipilimumab in sequence. The receptors stem from a human donor with melanoma.

J is TRBJ2-7 and V is TRBV4-1; D is undetermined. The length of the CDR3 is 15 residues. Germline V CDR1 and CDR2: MGHRA, YSYEKL. V was clipped by 0 bases and J by 2 bases, with 11 bases between them. CDR3 nucleotide sequence: TGCGCCAGCAGCCAAGAGACTCCGCACCCCTACGAGCAGTACTTC. This codes for CASSQETPHPYEQYF.

This clone appeared once. This chain connects TRBV6-5 to TRBJ1-4; 9 bases agree with TRBD1. Germline CDR1 reads MNHEY; CDR2 reads SVGAGI. Trimming took 4 bases from V and 16 from J; bases not matched to a gene: 4. This CDR3 is built from 11 residues. Written as DNA, the CDR3 is TGTGCCAGCAGTTCCGGACAGGGGACGTTTTTT. The encoded protein is CASSSGQGTFF.

V is TRBV7-6 and J is TRBJ2-5; TRBD2 aligns across 8 bases. CDR1 SGHVS and CDR2 FNYEAQ come from the germline V gene. V was pared by 5 bases and J by 2 bases, with 13 bases of the junction left unmatched. This CDR3 is 17 amino acids long. The CDR3 is CASSPSGGSRRQETQYF. The CDR3 DNA reads TGTGCCAGCAGCCCAAGCGGGGGCTCGAGGCGACAAGAGACCCAGTACTTC.

This sequence joins TRBV6-5 and TRBJ1-1; D may be TRBD1 (5 bases). The V end was cut by 2 bases, the J end by 2 bases, with 15 bases between. Germline V gene sequence: CDR1 MNHEY, CDR2 SVGAGI. This CDR3 contains 16 residues. CDR3 residues: CASSYEPGQINTEAFF. The CDR3, as DNA: TGTGCCAGCAGTTACGAGCCCGGACAAATCAACACTGAAGCTTTCTTT.

This clone appeared a few times. The chain is built from TRBV18 and TRBJ2-7; the D gene is possibly TRBD2 (6 bases). Trimming removed 4 bases from V and 7 bases from J, with 17 bases in between. The germline V gene has CDR1 KGHSH and CDR2 LQKENI. This CDR3 has 14 amino acids. The CDR3 loop reads CASSHGTDLREQYF. Written as DNA, the CDR3 is TGTGCCAGCTCACATGGGACTGACCTACGGGAGCAGTACTTC.

The chain employs TRBV9 and TRBJ1-5, with 11 bases that match TRBD1. The CDR3 contains 15 residues. J gave up 4 bases and V 4 bases, and 4 bases lay outside the gene matches. Germline CDR1 is SGDLS and CDR2 is YYNGEE. For the CDR3, the DNA is TGTGCCAGCAGCCCTGGGACAGGGGGAAATCAGCCCCAGCATTTT. This gives the protein CASSPGTGGNQPQHF.

The chain combines TRBV7-3 with TRBJ1-1; D gene unclear. CDR1 is SGHTA, CDR2 FQGTGA, per germline. V lost 5 bases, J lost 7 bases, and 14 bases lay in between. The CDR3 sequence is 13 residues long. The CDR3 is CASSPSGGYEAFF. CDR3 DNA sequence: TGTGCCAGCAGCCCTTCGGGAGGGTATGAAGCTTTCTTT.

This clone came up once. V usage is TRBV19 and J usage is TRBJ1-1, with 7 bases aligning to TRBD1. Germline V gives CDR1 LNHDA, CDR2 SQIVND (reference sequence). This CDR3 is 13 amino acids long. The junction had 4 bases not matched to a gene; V was cut back by 1 base and J by 8 bases. The CDR3 here is CASSIAGGREAFF. As DNA, the CDR3 is TGTGCCAGTAGTATAGCAGGGGGACGAGAAGCTTTCTTT. Full variable domain (missing parts from reference TRBV19 and TRBJ1-1): DGGITQSPKYLFRKEGQNVTLSCEQNLNHDAMYWYRQDPGQGLRLIYYSQIVNDFQKGDIAEGYSVSREKKESFPLTVTSAQKNPTAFYLCASSIAGGREAFFGQGTRLTVV.

This chain joins TRBV9 and TRBJ1-4, with D maybe TRBD1 (5 bases). The CDR3 runs 12 residues. Trimming pared 0 bases from V and 10 bases from J, leaving 7 bases between. Per the germline V gene, CDR1 is SGDLS and CDR2 is YYNGEE. CDR3 nucleotide sequence: TGTGCCAGCAGCGTAGAAAGGGGAAAACTGTTTTTT. Translation gives CASSVERGKLFF.

This chain connects TRBV9 to TRBJ2-6; 9 bases map to TRBD2. Germline lookup yields CDR1 SGDLS and CDR2 YYNGEE. This CDR3 comprises 18 residues. V trimming: 0 bases; J trimming: 2 bases; junction bases outside the gene matches: 6. DNA of the CDR3: TGTGCCAGCAGCGTAGAATTAGCGGGGGCCCCTGGGGCCAACGTCCTGACTTTC. It is translated as CASSVELAGAPGANVLTF.

The chain employs TRBV7-9 and TRBJ1-6; no firm D call. The CDR3 has 19 amino acids. V was pared by 5 bases and J by 0 bases, with 20 bases between. Germline CDR1 is SEHNR and CDR2 is FQNEAQ (reference sequence). The DNA for the CDR3 is TGTGCCAGCAGCGGCAGATTTCGAGGAGGCTCCTCCTATAATTCACCCCTCCACTTT. Translating it yields CASSGRFRGGSSYNSPLHF.

Only a few counts were recorded for this clone. This chain connects TRBV28 to TRBJ2-7, with D tentatively TRBD1 (5 bases). The CDR3 extends over 15 amino acids. CDR1 is MDHEN and CDR2 is SYDVKM in the germline V gene. Trimming took 4 bases from V and 0 from J, leaving 13 bases between them. The CDR3 nucleotides read TGTGCCAGCAGTTCCCTCGCAGACAGCTCCTACGAGCAGTACTTC. It encodes CASSSLADSSYEQYF.

The V call is TRBV6-5, the J call TRBJ1-5; no clear D gene. Trimming stripped 6 bases from V and 0 bases from J, with 6 bases between. The CDR3 extends over 13 amino acids. Germline values: CDR1 MNHEY, CDR2 SVGAGI. Here the CDR3 DNA reads TGTGCCAGCAGCCACACTAGCAATCAGCCCCAGCATTTT. It codes for CASSHTSNQPQHF.

V gene TRBV7-2 combines with J gene TRBJ1-1, with unresolved D. The CDR3 sequence is 14 residues long. Germline V gives CDR1 SGHTA, CDR2 FQGNSA. The germline V and J ends were trimmed by 1 base and 1 base, with 7 bases remaining between them. This chain's CDR3 is CASSLGGSNTEAFF. For the CDR3, the DNA is TGTGCCAGCAGCTTAGGAGGATCGAACACTGAAGCTTTCTTT.

The CDR3 reads CASSQDGRGEQYF. The CDR3 DNA sequence: TGTGCCAGCAGCCAAGATGGGAGAGGGGAGCAGTACTTC. The chain recombines TRBV14 with TRBJ2-7, with TRBD2 as a possible D gene (5 bases). Germline V lookup: CDR1 SGHDN, CDR2 FVKESK. The CDR3 sequence is 13 residues long. Trimming took off 0 bases at V and 7 bases at J, with 10 bases between the two ends.

This chain connects TRBV5-4 to TRBJ1-1; D call uncertain. Trimming removed 1 base from V and 1 base from J, with 8 bases in between. The CDR3 extends over 14 amino acids. Germline CDR1 is SGHNT and CDR2 is YYREEE (reference sequence). The CDR3 DNA follows: TGTGCCAGCAGCTTGTCTCGACAGAACACTGAAGCTTTCTTT. Translation: CASSLSRQNTEAFF.

V and J are TRBV28 and TRBJ1-2; maybe TRBD1 (6 bases). This CDR3 has 14 residues. Trimming removed 10 bases from V and 4 bases from J, with 19 bases in between. Germline-derived CDR1 and CDR2 are MDHEN and SYDVKM. DNA of the CDR3: TGTGCCACTCGGGACAAGTCCATTTTCTATGGCTACACCTTC. It encodes CATRDKSIFYGYTF.

The gene calls are TRBV6-6 and TRBJ2-1; no definite D call. The CDR3 contains 14 residues. Germline V gene lookup returns CDR1 MNHNY and CDR2 SVGAGI (reference sequence). V was clipped by 6 bases and J by 7 bases, with 16 bases between them. The CDR3 protein is CASSLTYEANEQFF. CDR3 sequence (DNA): TGTGCCAGCAGCCTAACCTACGAAGCGAATGAGCAGTTCTTC.

This clone was counted between two and nine times. Additional DNA sequences in this sample encode the identical CDR3. CDR3: CASSSRDRDYEQYF. The CDR3, as DNA: TGTGCCAGCAGCTCACGCGACAGGGACTACGAGCAGTACTTC. The chain has TRBV7-9 and TRBJ2-7; the match to TRBD1 covers 7 bases. Trimming at V came to 4 bases and at J to 3 bases, leaving 6 bases not matched to a gene. The V gene's germline CDR1 is SEHNR and CDR2 FQNEAQ (reference sequence). The CDR3 consists of 14 residues.

The chain uses TRBV7-8 and TRBJ2-2; D uncertain. Germline CDR1 and CDR2: SGHVS and FQNEAQ. The V end lost 2 bases, the J end lost 1 base, and 5 bases lay between the germline ends. This CDR3 contains 14 residues. CDR3 nucleotides: TGTGCCAGCAGCTTAAGACAGAACACCGGGGAGCTGTTTTTT. Translation: CASSLRQNTGELFF.

In DNA form, the CDR3 reads TGTGCCAGTAGCCAACAGAACATGAACACTGAAGCTTTCTTT. Translation: CASSQQNMNTEAFF. The chain uses TRBV19 and TRBJ1-1; D not resolved. The CDR3 contains 14 residues. Trimming left V 6 bases short and J 0 bases short, with 11 bases between. CDR1 and CDR2 from the germline V gene are LNHDA and SQIVND (reference sequence).

The chain recombines TRBV7-8 with TRBJ1-5; D is perhaps TRBD1 (5 bases). Germline loops: CDR1 SGHVS, CDR2 FQNEAQ. CDR3 length equals 16 residues. V was pared by 0 bases and J by 7 bases, with 16 bases between. CDR3 DNA sequence: TGTGCCAGCAGCTTAGCTGTGAGGGGACTTGGCCAGCCCCAGCATTTT. Its protein is CASSLAVRGLGQPQHF.

V gene TRBV13 combines with J gene TRBJ2-7, with D perhaps matching TRBD2 (5 bases). This CDR3 comprises 14 residues. CDR1 and CDR2 (germline): PRHDT, FYEKMQ (reference sequence). V was shortened by 8 bases and J by 0 bases, with 14 bases between the two germline ends. CDR3 protein: CASDLVDSSYEQYF. In DNA form, the CDR3 reads TGTGCCAGCGACCTCGTGGACTCCTCCTACGAGCAGTACTTC.

The genes are TRBV27 and TRBJ2-7, with 8 bases fitting TRBD1. Germline-derived CDR1 and CDR2 are MNHEY and SMNVEV (reference sequence). CDR3 length equals 14 residues. V was pared by 5 bases and J by 3 bases, with 6 bases of the junction left unmatched. The CDR3: CASSGTGTGYEQYF. In DNA form, the CDR3 reads TGTGCCAGCAGTGGAACCGGGACAGGCTACGAGCAGTACTTC.

The chain is built from TRBV15 and TRBJ2-5; TRBD2 matches at 10 bases. The CDR3 has 13 residues. CDR1 LNHNV and CDR2 YYDKDF come from the germline V gene (reference sequence). V was clipped by 8 bases and J by 4 bases; unmatched bases: 4. The CDR3 nucleotides are TGTGCCACCCAGCGGGAGGGCCGAGAGACCCAGTACTTC. It yields the protein CATQREGRETQYF.

This clone was recorded a few times. The genes are TRBV9 and TRBJ1-4; D unresolved. The V and J ends lost 3 bases and 8 bases respectively, with 17 bases between them. This CDR3 comprises 15 residues. Per the germline V gene, CDR1 is SGDLS and CDR2 is YYNGEE. CDR3 sequence reads: CASSAGAITGEKLFF. The CDR3 DNA reads TGTGCCAGCAGCGCGGGAGCGATTACGGGCGAAAAACTGTTTTTT. The entire variable domain, with the rest obtained from reference TRBV9 and TRBJ1-4, is as follows: DSGVTQTPKHLITATGQRVTLRCSPRSGDLSVYWYQQSLDQGLQFLIQYYNGEERAKGNILERFSAQQFPDLHSELNLSSLELGDSALYFCASSAGAITGEKLFFGSGTQLSVL.

The sample holds one count of this clone. The rearrangement uses TRBV10-3 and TRBJ1-1; D unresolved. V dropped 11 bases and J dropped 0 bases, with 13 bases sitting between them. Germline lookup yields CDR1 ENHRY and CDR2 SYGVKD. The CDR3 has 13 amino acids. The CDR3, as DNA: TGTGCCGTCCAGACGGACTTGAACACTGAAGCTTTCTTT. Its translation is CAVQTDLNTEAFF.

The chain combines TRBV27 with TRBJ2-7, with 7 bases that match TRBD1. CDR1 is MNHEY and CDR2 is SMNVEV in the germline V gene (reference sequence). This CDR3 region has 13 residues. V dropped 6 bases and J dropped 5; count of bases not matched to a gene: 7. The CDR3 protein is CASSPTGYHEQYF. The CDR3 nucleotides are TGTGCCAGCAGCCCGACAGGGTACCACGAGCAGTACTTC.

V is TRBV6-1 and J is TRBJ2-7; 9 positions agree with TRBD1. CDR1 MNHNS and CDR2 SASEGT come from the germline V gene. This CDR3 is 13 amino acids long. The junction had 7 bases not matched to a gene; V was cut back by 7 bases and J by 6 bases. CDR3 loop: CASTTDRGAEQYF. CDR3 sequence (DNA): TGTGCCAGCACCACGGACAGGGGTGCCGAGCAGTACTTC.

This clone is medium-sized (0.01 to 0.1%). This chain joins TRBV10-3 and TRBJ2-7, with a tentative D call TRBD2 (5 bases). From germline, CDR1 is ENHRY and CDR2 SYGVKD. Trimming took 0 bases from V and 4 from J, leaving 7 bases between them. The CDR3 extends over 13 amino acids. CDR3 nucleotide sequence: TGTGCCATCAGTGAGTCGGGCGGGTACGAGCAGTACTTC. This translates into CAISESGGYEQYF.